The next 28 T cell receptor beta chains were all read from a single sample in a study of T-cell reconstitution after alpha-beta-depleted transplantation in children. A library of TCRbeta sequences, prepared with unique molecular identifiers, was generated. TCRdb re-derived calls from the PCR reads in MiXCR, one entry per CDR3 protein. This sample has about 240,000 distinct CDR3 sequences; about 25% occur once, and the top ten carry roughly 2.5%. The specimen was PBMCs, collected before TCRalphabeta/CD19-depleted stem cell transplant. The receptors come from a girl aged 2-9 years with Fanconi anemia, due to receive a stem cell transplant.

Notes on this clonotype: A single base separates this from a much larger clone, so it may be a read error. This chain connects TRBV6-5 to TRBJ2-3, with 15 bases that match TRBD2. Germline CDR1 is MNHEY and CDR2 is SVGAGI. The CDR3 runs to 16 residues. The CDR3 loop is CASSSGLAGGPGTRYF. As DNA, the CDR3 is TGTGCCAGCAGTTCCGGACTAGCGGGAGGGCCGGGTACGCGGTATTTT.

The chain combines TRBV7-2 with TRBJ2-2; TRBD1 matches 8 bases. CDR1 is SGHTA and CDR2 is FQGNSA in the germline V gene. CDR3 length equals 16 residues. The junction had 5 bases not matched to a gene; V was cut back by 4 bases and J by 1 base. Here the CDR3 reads CASSSGQGENTGELFF. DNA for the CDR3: TGTGCCAGCAGCTCAGGACAGGGAGAGAACACCGGGGAGCTGTTTTTT.

The CDR3 sequence is CSARARATGELFF. The CDR3 coding sequence is TGCAGTGCTAGAGCGCGGGCCACCGGGGAGCTGTTTTTT. This chain links TRBV20-1 with TRBJ2-2, with D perhaps matching TRBD2 (5 bases). The CDR3 is made up of 13 amino acids. Trimming cost V 1 base and J 4 bases, with 7 bases left between them. In germline, CDR1 is DFQATT, CDR2 SNEGSKA (reference sequence).

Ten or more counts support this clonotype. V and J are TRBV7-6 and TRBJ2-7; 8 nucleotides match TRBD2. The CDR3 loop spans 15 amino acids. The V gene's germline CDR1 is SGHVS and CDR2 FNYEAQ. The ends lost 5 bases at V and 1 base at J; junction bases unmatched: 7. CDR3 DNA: TGTGCCAGCAGCGTTTGGGAGCGGGGGTCCTACGAGCAGTACTTC. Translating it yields CASSVWERGSYEQYF.

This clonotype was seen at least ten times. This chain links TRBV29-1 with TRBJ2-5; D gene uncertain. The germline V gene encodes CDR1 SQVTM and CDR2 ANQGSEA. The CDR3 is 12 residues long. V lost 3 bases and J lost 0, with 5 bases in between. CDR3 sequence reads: CSVDHNQETQYF. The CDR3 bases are TGCAGCGTTGACCACAACCAAGAGACCCAGTACTTC.

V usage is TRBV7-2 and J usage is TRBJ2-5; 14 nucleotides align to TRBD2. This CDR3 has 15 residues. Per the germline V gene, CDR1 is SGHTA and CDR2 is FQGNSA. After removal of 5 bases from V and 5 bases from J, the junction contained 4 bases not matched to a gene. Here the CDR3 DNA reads TGTGCCAGCAGCCCCTGGACTAGCGGGAGGGAGACCCAGTACTTC. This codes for CASSPWTSGRETQYF.

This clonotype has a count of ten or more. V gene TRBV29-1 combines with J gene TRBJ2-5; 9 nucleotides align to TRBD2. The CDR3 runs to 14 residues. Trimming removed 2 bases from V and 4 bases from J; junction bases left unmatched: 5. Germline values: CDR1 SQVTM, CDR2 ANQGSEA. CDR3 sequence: CSVERGGLAETQYF. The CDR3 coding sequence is TGCAGCGTTGAACGTGGGGGACTAGCAGAGACCCAGTACTTC.

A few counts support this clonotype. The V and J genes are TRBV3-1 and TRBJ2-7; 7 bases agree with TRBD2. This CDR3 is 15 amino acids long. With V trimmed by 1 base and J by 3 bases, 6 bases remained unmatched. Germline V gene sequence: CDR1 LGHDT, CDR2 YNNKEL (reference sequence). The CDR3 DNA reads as TGTGCCAGCAGCCAAGTGGGGGGGATCCTCTACGAGCAGTACTTC. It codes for CASSQVGGILYEQYF.

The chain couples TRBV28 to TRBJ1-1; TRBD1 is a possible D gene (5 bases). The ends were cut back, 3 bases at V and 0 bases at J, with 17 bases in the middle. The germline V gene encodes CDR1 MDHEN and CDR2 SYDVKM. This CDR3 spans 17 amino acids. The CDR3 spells CASSFWVGGTMNTEAFF. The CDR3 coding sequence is TGTGCCAGCAGTTTCTGGGTCGGGGGTACTATGAACACTGAAGCTTTCTTT. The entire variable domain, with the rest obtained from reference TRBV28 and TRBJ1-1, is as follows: DVKVTQSSRYLVKRTGEKVFLECVQDMDHENMFWYRQDPGLGLRLIYFSYDVKMKEKGDIPEGYSVSREKKERFSLILESASTNQTSMYLCASSFWVGGTMNTEAFFGQGTRLTVV.

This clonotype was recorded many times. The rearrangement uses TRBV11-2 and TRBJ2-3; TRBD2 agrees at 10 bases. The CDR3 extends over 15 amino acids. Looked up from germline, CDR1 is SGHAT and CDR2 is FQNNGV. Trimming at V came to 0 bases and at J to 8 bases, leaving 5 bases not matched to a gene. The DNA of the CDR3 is TGTGCCAGCAGCTTAGAGCTAGCGGGGGCGCTTACGCAGTATTTT. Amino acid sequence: CASSLELAGALTQYF. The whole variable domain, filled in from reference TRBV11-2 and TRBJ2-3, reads EAGVAQSPRYKIIEKRQSVAFWCNPISGHATLYWYQQILGQGPKLLIQFQNNGVVDDSQLPKDRFSAERLKGVDSTLKIQPAKLEDSAVYLCASSLELAGALTQYFGPGTRLTVL.

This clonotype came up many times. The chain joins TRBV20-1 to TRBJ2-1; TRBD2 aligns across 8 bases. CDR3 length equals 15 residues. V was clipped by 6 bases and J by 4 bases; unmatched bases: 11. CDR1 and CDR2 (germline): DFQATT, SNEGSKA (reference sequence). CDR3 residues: CSATRAQREYNEQFF. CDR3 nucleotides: TGCAGTGCAACCCGGGCCCAGCGGGAGTACAATGAGCAGTTCTTC.

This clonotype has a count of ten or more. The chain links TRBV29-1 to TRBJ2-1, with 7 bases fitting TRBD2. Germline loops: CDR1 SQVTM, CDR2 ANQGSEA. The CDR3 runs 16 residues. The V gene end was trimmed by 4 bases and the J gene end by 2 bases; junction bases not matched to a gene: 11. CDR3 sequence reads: CSVGELSGGTYNEQFF. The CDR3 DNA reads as TGCAGCGTTGGTGAATTGTCGGGGGGAACCTACAATGAGCAGTTCTTC.

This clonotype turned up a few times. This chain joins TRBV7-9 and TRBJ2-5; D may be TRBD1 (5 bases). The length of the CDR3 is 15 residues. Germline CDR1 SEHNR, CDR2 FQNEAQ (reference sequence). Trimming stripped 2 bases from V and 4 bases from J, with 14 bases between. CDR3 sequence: CASSLQPGWIETQYF. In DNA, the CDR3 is TGTGCCAGCAGCTTACAACCAGGGTGGATAGAGACCCAGTACTTC. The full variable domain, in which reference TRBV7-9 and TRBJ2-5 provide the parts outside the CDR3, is DTGVSQNPRHKITKRGQNVTFRCDPISEHNRLYWYRQTLGQGPEFLTYFQNEAQLEKSRLLSDRFSAERPKGSFSTLEIQRTEQGDSAMYLCASSLQPGWIETQYFGPGTRLLVL.

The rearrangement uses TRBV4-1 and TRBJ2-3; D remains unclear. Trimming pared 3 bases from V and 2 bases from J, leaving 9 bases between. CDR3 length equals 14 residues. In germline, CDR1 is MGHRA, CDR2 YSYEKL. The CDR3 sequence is CASSHSYSTDTQYF. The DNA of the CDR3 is TGCGCCAGCAGCCATAGCTATTCCACAGATACGCAGTATTTT.

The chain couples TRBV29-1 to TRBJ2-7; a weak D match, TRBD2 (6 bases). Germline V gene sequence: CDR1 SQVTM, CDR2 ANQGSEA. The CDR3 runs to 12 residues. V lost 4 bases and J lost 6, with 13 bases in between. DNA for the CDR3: TGCAGCGTTGTCTTCGCGGGGACCGAGCAGTACTTC. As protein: CSVVFAGTEQYF.

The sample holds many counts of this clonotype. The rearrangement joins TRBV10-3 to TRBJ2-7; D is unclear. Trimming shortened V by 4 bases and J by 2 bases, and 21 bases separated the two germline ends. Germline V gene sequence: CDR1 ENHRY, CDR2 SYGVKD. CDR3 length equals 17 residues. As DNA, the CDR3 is TGTGCCATCAGTGTCCGGTGGTCTAGGGCCCCTCCCTACGAGCAGTACTTC. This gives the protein CAISVRWSRAPPYEQYF.

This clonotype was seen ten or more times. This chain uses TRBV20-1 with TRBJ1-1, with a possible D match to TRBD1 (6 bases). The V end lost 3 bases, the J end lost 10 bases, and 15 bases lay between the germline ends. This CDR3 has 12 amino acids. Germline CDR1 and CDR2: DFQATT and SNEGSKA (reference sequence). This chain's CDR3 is CSARGRGFGAFF. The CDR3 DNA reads TGCAGTGCTAGGGGCAGGGGATTTGGAGCTTTCTTT.

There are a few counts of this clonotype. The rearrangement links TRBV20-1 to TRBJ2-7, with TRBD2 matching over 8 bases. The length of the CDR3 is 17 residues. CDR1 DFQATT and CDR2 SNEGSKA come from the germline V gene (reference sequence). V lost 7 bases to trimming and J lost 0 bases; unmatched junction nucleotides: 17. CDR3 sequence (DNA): TGCAGTGTTTGGGGTCTAGCGGGTGAGGGCCGCTCCTACGAGCAGTACTTC. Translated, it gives CSVWGLAGEGRSYEQYF.

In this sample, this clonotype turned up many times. The CDR3 DNA sequence: TGCAGTGCTATGAGAGGGGGCGTTTCCTACGAGCAGTACTTC. It translates to CSAMRGGVSYEQYF. V usage is TRBV20-1 and J usage is TRBJ2-7; 7 positions match TRBD1. V trimming: 4 bases; J trimming: 1 base; junction bases outside the gene matches: 7. The CDR3 covers 14 residues. Per the germline V gene, CDR1 is DFQATT and CDR2 is SNEGSKA (reference sequence).

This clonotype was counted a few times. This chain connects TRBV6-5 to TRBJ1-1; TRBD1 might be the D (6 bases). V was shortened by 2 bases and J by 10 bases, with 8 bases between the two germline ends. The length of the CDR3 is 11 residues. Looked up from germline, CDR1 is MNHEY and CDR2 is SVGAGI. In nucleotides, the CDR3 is TGTGCCAGCAGTTACGGGACACGAGCTTTCTTT. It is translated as CASSYGTRAFF.

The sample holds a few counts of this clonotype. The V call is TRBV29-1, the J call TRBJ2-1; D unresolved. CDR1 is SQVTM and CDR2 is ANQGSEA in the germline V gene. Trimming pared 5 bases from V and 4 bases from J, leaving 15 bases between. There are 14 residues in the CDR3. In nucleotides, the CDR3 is TGCAGCGTTCTTCGGGCAGGCGATTACAATGAGCAGTTCTTC. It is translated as CSVLRAGDYNEQFF.

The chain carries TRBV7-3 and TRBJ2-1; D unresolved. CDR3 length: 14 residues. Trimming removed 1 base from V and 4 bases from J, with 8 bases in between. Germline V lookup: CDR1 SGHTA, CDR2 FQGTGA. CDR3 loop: CASSLRAEYNEQFF. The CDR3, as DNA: TGTGCCAGCAGCTTAAGGGCAGAGTACAATGAGCAGTTCTTC.

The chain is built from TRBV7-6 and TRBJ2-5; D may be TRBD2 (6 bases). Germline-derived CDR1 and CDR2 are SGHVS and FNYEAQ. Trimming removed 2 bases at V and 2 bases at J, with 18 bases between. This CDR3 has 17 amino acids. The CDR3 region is CASSLLSGRQIQETQYF. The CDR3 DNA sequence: TGTGCCAGCAGCTTACTTAGCGGACGACAAATTCAAGAGACCCAGTACTTC. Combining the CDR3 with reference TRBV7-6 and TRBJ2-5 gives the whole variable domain GAGVSQSPRYKVTKRGQDVALRCDPISGHVSLYWYRQALGQGPEFLTYFNYEAQQDKSGLPNDRFSAERPEGSISTLTIQRTEQRDSAMYRCASSLLSGRQIQETQYFGPGTRLLVL.

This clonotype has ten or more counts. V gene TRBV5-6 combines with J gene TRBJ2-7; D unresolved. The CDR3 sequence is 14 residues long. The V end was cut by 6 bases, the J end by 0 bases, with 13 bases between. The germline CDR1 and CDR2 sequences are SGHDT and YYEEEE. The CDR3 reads CASTTSPGSYEQYF. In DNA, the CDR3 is TGTGCCAGCACCACGAGTCCAGGCTCCTACGAGCAGTACTTC.

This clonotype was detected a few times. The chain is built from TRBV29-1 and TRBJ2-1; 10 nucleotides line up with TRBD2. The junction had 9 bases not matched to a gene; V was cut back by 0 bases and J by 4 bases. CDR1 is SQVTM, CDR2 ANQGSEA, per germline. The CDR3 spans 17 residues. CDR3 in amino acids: CSVEDPERGGWYNEQFF. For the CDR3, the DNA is TGCAGCGTTGAAGATCCAGAGCGGGGGGGCTGGTACAATGAGCAGTTCTTC.

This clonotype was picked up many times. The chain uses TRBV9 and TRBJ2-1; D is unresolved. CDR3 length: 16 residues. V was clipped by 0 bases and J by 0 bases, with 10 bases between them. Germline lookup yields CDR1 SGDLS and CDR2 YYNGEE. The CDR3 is CASSVDFPSSYNEQFF. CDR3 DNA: TGTGCCAGCAGCGTAGATTTCCCGAGCTCCTACAATGAGCAGTTCTTC. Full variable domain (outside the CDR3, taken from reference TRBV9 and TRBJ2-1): DSGVTQTPKHLITATGQRVTLRCSPRSGDLSVYWYQQSLDQGLQFLIQYYNGEERAKGNILERFSAQQFPDLHSELNLSSLELGDSALYFCASSVDFPSSYNEQFFGPGTRLTVL.

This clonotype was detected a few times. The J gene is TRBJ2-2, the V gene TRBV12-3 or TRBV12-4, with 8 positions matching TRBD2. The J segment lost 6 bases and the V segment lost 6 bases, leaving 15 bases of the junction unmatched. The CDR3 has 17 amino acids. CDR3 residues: CASSRRWAGLVPGELFF. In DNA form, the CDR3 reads TGTGCCAGCAGCCGTCGCTGGGCGGGACTAGTCCCCGGGGAGCTGTTTTTT.

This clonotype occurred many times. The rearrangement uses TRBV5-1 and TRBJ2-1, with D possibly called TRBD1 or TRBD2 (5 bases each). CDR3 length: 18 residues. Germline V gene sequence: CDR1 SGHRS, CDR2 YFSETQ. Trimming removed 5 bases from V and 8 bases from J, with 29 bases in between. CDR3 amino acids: CASRVLWGSGTLLDEQFF. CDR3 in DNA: TGCGCCAGCAGGGTGCTATGGGGCTCGGGGACCCTTTTAGATGAGCAGTTCTTC.